Presented here are 25 T cell receptor beta chains from one specimen sequenced in a study of cytomegalovirus exposure and HLA in healthy donors. PCR employed 60 Vbeta and 13 Jbeta primers. Assay: immunoSEQ multiplex PCR; the TCRdb copy retains only in-frame clones and omits some. Of roughly 180,000 clones in the sample, 70% to 75% were seen once. The sequencing sample was made of PBMCs. These receptors were obtained from a male donor in good health and CMV-seronegative.

There are a few counts of this clone. This chain links TRBV7-9 with TRBJ1-6; 9 bases agree with TRBD1. V was pared by 5 bases and J by 10 bases, with 12 bases of the junction left unmatched. Per the germline V gene, CDR1 is SEHNR and CDR2 is FQNEAQ (reference sequence). The CDR3 is 16 amino acids. The CDR3 DNA follows: TGTGCCAGCAGCCCGAGAGGGGACAGGGTGGGGTCACCCCTCCACTTT. Translating gives CASSPRGDRVGSPLHF.

The CDR3 loop is CASSQDEGGNQPQHF. CDR3 in DNA: TGTGCCAGCAGCCAGGACGAGGGGGGCAATCAGCCCCAGCATTTT. The gene calls are TRBV2 and TRBJ1-5; possible D gene TRBD1, 6 bases. There are 15 residues in the CDR3. Trimming cost V 6 bases and J 2 bases, with 14 bases left between them. Germline V gene lookup returns CDR1 SNHLY and CDR2 FYNNEI.

This clone showed up just once. The chain has TRBV10-3 and TRBJ1-5, with a tentative D call TRBD1 (6 bases). Trimming stripped 0 bases from V and 3 bases from J, with 15 bases between. The CDR3 runs 17 residues. Looked up from germline, CDR1 is ENHRY and CDR2 is SYGVKD. The CDR3: CAISESPGHSINQPQHF. CDR3 DNA sequence: TGTGCCATCAGTGAGTCCCCGGGACACTCTATCAATCAGCCCCAGCATTTT.

The chain couples TRBV29-1 to TRBJ1-3; TRBD1 might be the D (6 bases). V lost 6 bases and J lost 4, with 16 bases in between. CDR3 length: 14 amino acids. Germline V CDR1 and CDR2: SQVTM, ANQGSEA. The chain's CDR3 is CSVARDTAGNTIYF. The CDR3 DNA is TGCAGCGTGGCGAGGGACACCGCGGGAAACACCATATATTTT.

This clone showed up just a few times. The chain carries TRBV7-9 and TRBJ1-4; D is possibly TRBD1 (6 bases). CDR3 length equals 15 residues. V was trimmed by 5 bases and J by 3 bases, leaving 13 bases between them. The germline V gene encodes CDR1 SEHNR and CDR2 FQNEAQ (reference sequence). The CDR3 bases are TGTGCCAGCAGCCCCGACAGGCGTTCTAATGAAAAACTGTTTTTT. This codes for CASSPDRRSNEKLFF.

This clone was seen once. The chain uses TRBV15 and TRBJ1-2; TRBD1 agrees at 7 bases. Germline CDR1 LNHNV, CDR2 YYDKDF (reference sequence). Trimming at V came to 1 base and at J to 0 bases, leaving 5 bases not matched to a gene. This CDR3 region has 16 residues. Written as DNA, the CDR3 is TGTGCCACCAGCAGAGGGGGACAGTTTTCTAACTATGGCTACACCTTC. This gives the protein CATSRGGQFSNYGYTF.

This clone showed up just once. The V call is TRBV7-3, the J call TRBJ2-3; TRBD2 matches at 11 bases. The CDR3 runs 17 residues. The V segment lost 4 bases and the J segment 5 bases; nucleotides outside the gene matches: 11. The germline V gene encodes CDR1 SGHTA and CDR2 FQGTGA. CDR3 sequence reads: CASSSNPAGTSGDTQYF. CDR3 nucleotide sequence: TGTGCCAGCAGCTCGAACCCCGCCGGGACTAGCGGAGATACGCAGTATTTT.

V gene TRBV19 combines with J gene TRBJ1-6, with D possibly TRBD1 on 5 matching bases. CDR1 and CDR2 (germline): LNHDA, SQIVND (reference sequence). The ends were cut back, 11 bases at V and 8 bases at J, with 19 bases in the middle. This CDR3 has 14 amino acids. The CDR3 region is CAPRLGRVDSPLHF. The CDR3 DNA reads as TGTGCCCCCCGGCTGGGCAGGGTAGATTCACCCCTCCACTTT.

The V gene is TRBV27, the J gene TRBJ2-1, with 10 bases lining up with TRBD1. Germline V lookup: CDR1 MNHEY, CDR2 SMNVEV (reference sequence). The CDR3 length is 13 residues. J was trimmed by 12 bases and V by 3 bases; bases with no gene match: 5. The DNA for the CDR3 is TGTGCCAGCAGTTTCGTCAGGACAGGGGGGCAGTTCTTC. This translates into CASSFVRTGGQFF.

The chain couples TRBV10-1 to TRBJ2-5, with TRBD2 matching 11 bases. Germline V gives CDR1 WNHNN, CDR2 SYGVQD (reference sequence). V shed 2 bases, J shed 2 bases, and the junction held 7 bases outside the gene matches. The length of the CDR3 is 17 residues. CDR3 bases: TGCGCCAGCAGTGAGACTTCTAGCGGGGGGCGGCAAGAGACCCAGTACTTC. Translated: CASSETSSGGRQETQYF.

This chain connects TRBV27 to TRBJ1-5; D remains unclear. There are 15 residues in the CDR3. Between the trimmed V and J ends, which lost 2 bases and 2 bases, there was a span of 10 bases. From germline, CDR1 is MNHEY and CDR2 SMNVEV (reference sequence). CDR3 sequence: CASSLGPLGNQPQHF. The DNA of the CDR3 is TGTGCCAGCAGTTTAGGGCCCTTGGGCAATCAGCCCCAGCATTTT.

In this sample, this clone turned up once. As DNA, the CDR3 is TGTGCCTGGAGTAGATGGGAACAGGGGTTCGGGGCGGTCTCTGGAAACACCATATATTTT. Encoded protein: CAWSRWEQGFGAVSGNTIYF. The V gene is TRBV30, the J gene TRBJ1-3; 7 positions match TRBD1. Unmatched junction bases numbered 19, after V lost 2 bases and J lost 0 bases. The CDR3 has 20 residues. The germline CDR1 and CDR2 sequences are GTSNPN and SVGIG (reference sequence).

V usage is TRBV5-1 and J usage is TRBJ2-3; 7 bases align to TRBD1. Germline CDR1 SGHRS, CDR2 YFSETQ. V lost 1 base, J lost 2 bases, and 4 bases stayed unmatched. The CDR3 spans 15 residues. The CDR3 region is CASSLLGQYTDTQYF. CDR3 in DNA: TGCGCCAGCAGCTTGTTGGGACAGTACACAGATACGCAGTATTTT.

This clone was picked up a small number of times. V usage is TRBV2 and J usage is TRBJ1-1, with D unclear. V shed 6 bases and J shed 0 bases, with 14 bases lying between them. Germline V gene lookup returns CDR1 SNHLY and CDR2 FYNNEI. The CDR3 is made up of 15 amino acids. The CDR3 loop is CASRSPGNMNTEAFF. The DNA for the CDR3 is TGTGCCAGCAGGTCTCCGGGGAATATGAACACTGAAGCTTTCTTT.

V and J are TRBV5-1 and TRBJ1-3, with a tentative D call TRBD1 (6 bases). CDR1 SGHRS and CDR2 YFSETQ come from the germline V gene. The germline V and J ends were trimmed by 4 bases and 3 bases, with 11 bases remaining between them. CDR3 length equals 14 residues. Here the CDR3 reads CASSRYRDGNTIYF. The CDR3 DNA reads as TGCGCCAGCAGCCGATACAGGGATGGAAACACCATATATTTT.

The sample holds a few counts of this clone. The same CDR3 also results from other DNA sequences found in this sample. CDR3: CASSPDRGQPQHF. DNA of the CDR3: TGTGCCAGCAGCCCGGACAGGGGTCAGCCCCAGCATTTT. The rearrangement links TRBV7-2 to TRBJ1-5, with 9 positions matching TRBD1. The CDR3 runs to 13 residues. Germline-derived CDR1 and CDR2 are SGHTA and FQGNSA. V lost 5 bases to trimming and J lost 6 bases; unmatched junction nucleotides: 2.

The rearrangement links TRBV28 to TRBJ1-3; no reliable D call. There are 16 residues in the CDR3. Germline V CDR1 and CDR2: MDHEN, SYDVKM. Trimming left V 4 bases short and J 0 bases short, with 13 bases between. CDR3 sequence reads: CASSSPGGSSGNTIYF. The DNA of the CDR3 is TGTGCCAGCAGTTCCCCCGGAGGGTCCTCTGGAAACACCATATATTTT.

This sequence joins TRBV9 and TRBJ1-5; D is ambiguous. Germline-derived CDR1 and CDR2 are SGDLS and YYNGEE. V shed 0 bases and J shed 5 bases, with 9 bases lying between them. This CDR3 contains 14 residues. CDR3 in DNA: TGTGCCAGCAGCGTAGGACGCCAGGATCAGCCCCAGCATTTT. Protein: CASSVGRQDQPQHF.

The chain carries TRBV6-5 and TRBJ2-7; 7 nucleotides align to TRBD1. This CDR3 has 14 residues. Germline values: CDR1 MNHEY, CDR2 SVGAGI. V shed 2 bases and J 2 bases; nucleotides not matched to a gene: 3. CDR3 in DNA: TGTGCCAGCAGTTACACTGGGACAGCCTACGAGCAGTACTTC. This gives the protein CASSYTGTAYEQYF.

V and J are TRBV29-1 and TRBJ1-1; 7 nucleotides align to TRBD1. CDR3 size: 12 residues. The germline V gene has CDR1 SQVTM and CDR2 ANQGSEA. The J segment lost 1 base and the V segment lost 5 bases, leaving 1 base of the junction unmatched. The chain's CDR3 is CSVRQGNTEAFF. CDR3 in DNA: TGCAGCGTTCGACAGGGGAACACTGAAGCTTTCTTT.

The J gene is TRBJ1-3, the V gene TRBV4-2; D uncertain. The CDR3 consists of 15 residues. The germline CDR1 and CDR2 sequences are LGHNA and YNFKEQ. The ends were cut back, 4 bases at V and 0 bases at J, with 10 bases in the middle. CDR3 loop: CASSPPAISGNTIYF. CDR3 bases: TGTGCCAGCAGCCCCCCCGCGATCTCTGGAAACACCATATATTTT.

J is TRBJ2-5 and V is TRBV6-5; D possibly corresponds to TRBD2 (7 bases). This CDR3 spans 16 amino acids. The germline V gene has CDR1 MNHEY and CDR2 SVGAGI. V shed 0 bases and J shed 9 bases, with 20 bases lying between them. CDR3 loop: CASSYSLPEGGRPQYF. In DNA, the CDR3 is TGTGCCAGCAGTTACTCGTTACCTGAGGGGGGGAGGCCCCAGTACTTC.

The chain carries TRBV28 and TRBJ1-5; no firm D call. The germline V and J ends were trimmed by 6 bases and 0 bases, with 12 bases remaining between them. This CDR3 region has 15 residues. Germline CDR1 and CDR2: MDHEN and SYDVKM. The CDR3 sequence: CASSPIDNSNQPQHF. DNA of the CDR3: TGTGCCAGCAGCCCGATAGACAATAGCAATCAGCCCCAGCATTTT.

The gene calls are TRBV11-2 and TRBJ2-1; weak D call: TRBD1 (6 bases). This CDR3 is built from 16 residues. Trimming removed 3 bases from V and 7 bases from J, with 19 bases in between. Germline values: CDR1 SGHAT, CDR2 FQNNGV. In nucleotides, the CDR3 is TGTGCCAGCAGCTTGGGGGCGGCGGGCCGAAGGAATGAGCAGTTCTTC. Its protein is CASSLGAAGRRNEQFF.

This sequence joins TRBV18 and TRBJ1-5; weak D call: TRBD1 (6 bases). The CDR3 has 16 amino acids. The V and J ends lost 6 bases and 9 bases respectively, with 24 bases between them. Germline V gene sequence: CDR1 KGHSH, CDR2 LQKENI. The CDR3 DNA reads TGTGCCAGCTCGAGTAGCGGGGGGCCTAGCTGGTGGCCCCAGCATTTT. It yields the protein CASSSSGGPSWWPQHF.